The clone carrying this T cell receptor beta chain was found many times. No antigen is known for it. Regions amplified from RNA transcripts were the TCR beta CDR3 regions. When the TCR CDR3 underwent first-round RT-PCR, the HTBI primer set was used. TCRdb reanalysed the multiplex PCR reads using MiXCR and keeps one entry per CDR3 protein. The sample includes some 350,000 distinct CDR3 sequences, 19% of them seen just once. Germline loops: CDR1 MDHEN, CDR2 SYDVKM. The CDR3 is 19 residues long. Unmatched junction bases numbered 15, after V lost 6 bases and J lost 4 bases. The sample comes from a study of T cells in Graves' hyperthyroidism and ophthalmopathy. Study-wide findings and caveats: Clonotypes that were expanded in thyroid above 0.001 mostly appeared in blood too.

This TCR was recovered from a woman under 30 with Graves' hyperthyroidism. J is TRBJ2-5 and V is TRBV28; 15 bases agree with TRBD2. Sample: blood. This CDR3 reads CASRGWTSGGVAERETQYF. In DNA, the CDR3 is TGTGCCAGCAGAGGATGGACTAGCGGGGGGGTTGCTGAAAGAGAGACCCAGTACTTC.